A selection of T cell receptor beta chains follows, all from one sample in a study of T cells after yellow fever vaccination. TCRdb reprocessed the 5' RACE reads via MiXCR and lists one record per CDR3 protein. The sample includes roughly 65,000 distinct CDR3 sequences, around 5% seen only once; the top ten take under 2.5%. Source: CD4+ T cells sorted from PBMCs, taken approximately 15 days after the first yellow fever vaccination. The receptors were gathered from a man between 18 and 29 years old who received the YFV17D yellow fever vaccine. Each CDR3 is given with its conserved first and last residue. The order of the fields is D gene, V gene, J gene, clone size, CDR3 DNA, CDR3 protein. A D gene is named only where the DNA matches it firmly. Clone size is given for some rows only: seen once, a few or many times, or a class if the clone is expanded.

D gene: NA
V gene: TRBV7-2
J gene: TRBJ1-5
clone size: many
CDR3 DNA: TGTGCCAGCAGCTTAGGGCAGACTAATCAGCCCCAGCATTTT
CDR3 protein: CASSLGQTNQPQHF

D gene: NA
V gene: TRBV4-3
J gene: TRBJ2-1
clone size: many
CDR3 DNA: TGCGCCAGCAGCCTCAGGGGTAACAATGAGCAGTTCTTC
CDR3 protein: CASSLRGNNEQFF

D gene: NA
V gene: TRBV7-8
J gene: TRBJ1-6
clone size: many
CDR3 DNA: TGTGCCAGCAGCTCCCAAGGGGGGAATTCACCCCTCCACTTT
CDR3 protein: CASSSQGGNSPLHF

D gene: NA
V gene: TRBV30
J gene: TRBJ1-5
clone size: many
CDR3 DNA: TGTGCCTGGAGAGTTGCCGGGATGGGTAGCAATCAGCCCCAGCATTTT
CDR3 protein: CAWRVAGMGSNQPQHF

D gene: NA
V gene: TRBV10-2
J gene: TRBJ1-6
clone size: many
CDR3 DNA: TGCGCCAGCAGTACGCCAGGGAGCGAGGGGGCCCTCCACTTT
CDR3 protein: CASSTPGSEGALHF

D gene: NA
V gene: TRBV20-1
J gene: TRBJ2-3
clone size: many
CDR3 DNA: TGCAGTGCTAGATACCAGACTAGTACAGATACGCAGTATTTT
CDR3 protein: CSARYQTSTDTQYF

D gene: NA
V gene: TRBV5-1
J gene: TRBJ2-3
clone size: many
CDR3 DNA: TGCGCCAGCAGCGCACTCTACGGGGAAACAGATACGCAGTATTTT
CDR3 protein: CASSALYGETDTQYF

D gene: NA
V gene: TRBV7-9
J gene: TRBJ1-5
clone size: many
CDR3 DNA: TGTGCCAGCAGCTTAGCGCGTCAGCCCCAGCATTTT
CDR3 protein: CASSLARQPQHF

D gene: NA
V gene: TRBV2
J gene: TRBJ2-4
clone size: many
CDR3 DNA: TGTGCCAGCACTGAGGAGGCAGGGGCGAACATTCAGTACTTC
CDR3 protein: CASTEEAGANIQYF

D gene: NA
V gene: TRBV20-1
J gene: TRBJ1-2
clone size: many
CDR3 DNA: TGCAGTGCTACGCTGTGGGCGGGTGATGGCTACACCTTC
CDR3 protein: CSATLWAGDGYTF

D gene: NA
V gene: TRBV10-3
J gene: TRBJ2-7
clone size: many
CDR3 DNA: TGTGCCATCAGGGGCAGGGAAGGCGAGCAGTACTTC
CDR3 protein: CAIRGREGEQYF

D gene: NA
V gene: TRBV5-1
J gene: TRBJ2-6
clone size: few
CDR3 DNA: TGCGCCAGCAGCCAGGACGTCTCTGGGGCCAACGTCCTGACTTTC
CDR3 protein: CASSQDVSGANVLTF

D gene: NA
V gene: TRBV20-1
J gene: TRBJ2-3
clone size: many
CDR3 DNA: TGCAGTGCTGTAGAAGGGGCGAGCACAGATACGCAGTATTTT
CDR3 protein: CSAVEGASTDTQYF

D gene: NA
V gene: TRBV20-1
J gene: TRBJ1-6
clone size: many
CDR3 DNA: TGCAGTGCTAGAAGGTTGAACGGGGGTAATTCACCCCTCCACTTT
CDR3 protein: CSARRLNGGNSPLHF

D gene: TRBD1
V gene: TRBV12-3/TRBV12-4
J gene: TRBJ1-1
clone size: many
CDR3 DNA: TGTGCCAGCAGTCCCTTGGCAGGGGGTACTGAAGCTTTCTTT
CDR3 protein: CASSPLAGGTEAFF

D gene: NA
V gene: TRBV5-1
J gene: TRBJ2-3
clone size: many
CDR3 DNA: TGCGCCAGCAGCTTGTGGGCCACAGATACGCAGTATTTT
CDR3 protein: CASSLWATDTQYF

D gene: NA
V gene: TRBV12-3/TRBV12-4
J gene: TRBJ2-7
clone size: many
CDR3 DNA: TGTGCCAGCAGTCATAATAGAGGGGACGAGCAGTACTTC
CDR3 protein: CASSHNRGDEQYF

D gene: NA
V gene: TRBV5-1
J gene: TRBJ2-2
clone size: many
CDR3 DNA: TGCGCCAGCCTACCGGGGGGCGGACCGGTCCCCGGGGAGCTGTTTTTT
CDR3 protein: CASLPGGGPVPGELFF

D gene: TRBD2
V gene: TRBV20-1
J gene: TRBJ2-1
clone size: many
CDR3 DNA: TGCAGTGCTACCCAAGTGCGCGGGGGGCCCGGATACAATGAGCAGTTCTTC
CDR3 protein: CSATQVRGGPGYNEQFF

D gene: NA
V gene: TRBV4-2
J gene: TRBJ1-4
clone size: many
CDR3 DNA: TGTGCCAGCAGCCAAGCGGGTAATGAAAAACTGTTTTTT
CDR3 protein: CASSQAGNEKLFF

D gene: TRBD2
V gene: TRBV11-2
J gene: TRBJ2-3
clone size: many
CDR3 DNA: TGTGCCAGCAGCTTAGAGCGGGGGGGCCTAGATACGCAGTATTTT
CDR3 protein: CASSLERGGLDTQYF

D gene: NA
V gene: TRBV5-6
J gene: TRBJ1-6
clone size: NA
CDR3 DNA: TGTGCCAGCAGCCGCCAGGGCAACTCACCCCTCCACTTT
CDR3 protein: CASSRQGNSPLHF

D gene: NA
V gene: TRBV12-3/TRBV12-4
J gene: TRBJ1-6
clone size: many
CDR3 DNA: TGTGCCAGCACCAAGGCCTGGGCGAATTCACCCCTCCACTTT
CDR3 protein: CASTKAWANSPLHF

D gene: NA
V gene: TRBV3-1
J gene: TRBJ2-5
clone size: many
CDR3 DNA: TGTGCCAGCAGCCAAGCGGGGGAAGAGACCCAGTACTTC
CDR3 protein: CASSQAGEETQYF

D gene: TRBD2
V gene: TRBV20-1
J gene: TRBJ2-3
clone size: once
CDR3 DNA: TGCAGTGTCCCGGGACTAGTCGCAGATACGCAGTATTTT
CDR3 protein: CSVPGLVADTQYF

D gene: TRBD1
V gene: TRBV24-1
J gene: TRBJ2-5
clone size: many
CDR3 DNA: TGTGCCACCAGTGACCGGACAGGGCGCGAGACCCAGTACTTC
CDR3 protein: CATSDRTGRETQYF